This entry lists 25 T cell receptor beta chains sequenced from one sample in a study of vaccination and CD4 T cells after COVID-19. These receptors are not linked to any known antigen. The Oncomine TCR Beta short-read assay was what sequenced the DNA obtained from cultured CD4+ T cells. One entry per CDR3 protein results from TCRdb running MiXCR on the PCR reads. Found here are over 8,500 distinct CDR3 sequences, around 75% of them singletons; the top ten hold more than 9.5%. Regarding treatment: approximately 9-day PBMC culture with coronavirus spike peptide pools or control peptides (ViraFEST assay). Source material: CD4+ T cells from blood, cultured in vitro. The receptors were gathered from a human donor who had recovered from COVID-19.

CDR3 bases: TGTGCCAGCAGCTTACAACAGGGGGCATGGACTGAAGCTTTCTTT. It specifies CASSLQQGAWTEAFF. The genes are TRBV7-2 and TRBJ1-1; TRBD1 matches at 9 bases. CDR3 size: 15 residues. V dropped 2 bases and J dropped 5; count of bases not matched to a gene: 6. Germline-derived CDR1 and CDR2 are SGHTA and FQGNSA.

V and J are TRBV20-1 and TRBJ1-6; weak D call: TRBD1 (6 bases). The CDR3 is made up of 15 amino acids. CDR1 and CDR2 (germline): DFQATT, SNEGSKA (reference sequence). V lost 1 base and J lost 5, with 12 bases in between. CDR3 sequence (DNA): TGCAGTGCTAGAGCTCGGACAGACGATAATTCACCCCTCCACTTT. It codes for CSARARTDDNSPLHF.

This clonotype has only a few counts. This chain links TRBV7-2 with TRBJ2-7; D unclear. Germline V gene data show CDR1 as SGHTA and CDR2 as FQGNSA. V lost 0 bases, J lost 3 bases, and 9 bases lay in between. The CDR3 is made up of 14 amino acids. CDR3 in amino acids: CASSLASHIYEQYF. The CDR3 region has the DNA TGTGCCAGCAGCTTAGCAAGCCACATCTACGAGCAGTACTTC.

This chain connects TRBV19 to TRBJ1-5; TRBD1 matches at 7 bases. CDR1 is LNHDA, CDR2 SQIVND, per germline (reference sequence). CDR3 size: 13 residues. Trimming at V came to 3 bases and at J to 5 bases, leaving 1 base not matched to a gene. CDR3 nucleotide sequence: TGTGCCAGTAGTATCCAGGGGGATCAGCCCCAGCATTTT. Translating it yields CASSIQGDQPQHF. Filled out from reference TRBV19 and TRBJ1-5, the complete variable domain reads DGGITQSPKYLFRKEGQNVTLSCEQNLNHDAMYWYRQDPGQGLRLIYYSQIVNDFQKGDIAEGYSVSREKKESFPLTVTSAQKNPTAFYLCASSIQGDQPQHFGDGTRLSIL.

The V gene is TRBV19, the J gene TRBJ2-5, with unresolved D. V was trimmed by 6 bases and J by 5 bases, leaving 19 bases between them. The germline gives CDR1 LNHDA, CDR2 SQIVND (reference sequence). The CDR3 is made up of 15 amino acids. CDR3 sequence (DNA): TGTGCCAGTAGCCCTCGGATCTCCCCCCAGGAGACCCAGTACTTC. Translated, it gives CASSPRISPQETQYF.

The V and J genes are TRBV7-2 and TRBJ2-7, with D possibly matching TRBD1 (5 bases). The ends were cut back, 3 bases at V and 4 bases at J, with 7 bases in the middle. This CDR3 contains 12 residues. Germline V gives CDR1 SGHTA, CDR2 FQGNSA. CDR3 region: CASSLTVYEQYF. As DNA, the CDR3 is TGTGCCAGCAGCTTGACAGTTTACGAGCAGTACTTC.

As to this clonotype: A read error may produce the germline difference seen at one junction end. CDR3 residues: CASREGGDYGYTF. Written as DNA, the CDR3 is TGTGCCAGCAGAGAAGGGGGCGACTATGGCTACACCTTC. The chain uses TRBV6-1 and TRBJ1-2, with TRBD1 identical over 7 bases. This CDR3 has 13 amino acids. Germline CDR1 and CDR2: MNHNS and SASEGT.

CDR3: CASSLAVASYEQYF. The DNA of the CDR3 is TGTGCCAGCAGCTTAGCGGTGGCTTCCTACGAGCAGTACTTC. The chain combines TRBV7-9 with TRBJ2-7, with unresolved D. V shed 0 bases and J shed 1 base, with 7 bases lying between them. The CDR3 loop spans 14 amino acids. From germline, CDR1 is SEHNR and CDR2 FQNEAQ (reference sequence). Full variable domain (rest looked up from reference TRBV7-9 and TRBJ2-7): DTGVSQNPRHKITKRGQNVTFRCDPISEHNRLYWYRQTLGQGPEFLTYFQNEAQLEKSRLLSDRFSAERPKGSFSTLEIQRTEQGDSAMYLCASSLAVASYEQYFGPGTRLTVT.

This clonotype was picked up a small number of times. This rearrangement joins TRBV20-1 to TRBJ1-5; a possible D gene is TRBD1 (6 bases). The CDR3 has 13 amino acids. The germline V gene encodes CDR1 DFQATT and CDR2 SNEGSKA (reference sequence). V lost 6 bases and J lost 1, with 10 bases in between. The CDR3 spells CSASGQSNQPQHF. The CDR3 coding sequence is TGCAGTGCGAGTGGACAGAGCAATCAGCCCCAGCATTTT.

The V and J genes are TRBV7-2 and TRBJ2-7; 10 nucleotides line up with TRBD2. CDR1 is SGHTA, CDR2 FQGNSA, per germline. V shed 5 bases, J shed 0 bases, and the junction held 4 bases outside the gene matches. The length of the CDR3 is 15 residues. CDR3 DNA sequence: TGTGCCAGCAGCCCCGGACTAGCGGTCTCCTACGAGCAGTACTTC. This sequence encodes CASSPGLAVSYEQYF.

V usage is TRBV6-1 and J usage is TRBJ1-5, with D hard to call. The CDR3 is 12 amino acids. Germline V lookup: CDR1 MNHNS, CDR2 SASEGT. The V end lost 6 bases, the J end lost 7 bases, and 10 bases lay between the germline ends. The CDR3 sequence is CASRLTPQPQHF. CDR3 nucleotide sequence: TGTGCCAGCAGGCTGACCCCACAGCCCCAGCATTTT.

The chain combines TRBV9 with TRBJ2-3; D unresolved. CDR3 length equals 12 residues. V was cut by 1 base and J by 6 bases, with 6 bases left in between. Germline V gives CDR1 SGDLS, CDR2 YYNGEE. CDR3 region: CASSVSEDTQYF. The CDR3 DNA reads TGTGCCAGCAGCGTATCAGAGGATACGCAGTATTTT.

V usage is TRBV6-4 and J usage is TRBJ2-5; no definite D call. This CDR3 contains 13 residues. The V end was cut by 4 bases, the J end by 5 bases, with 11 bases between. CDR1 is MRHNA, CDR2 SNTAGT, per germline. CDR3 protein: CASSGDMAETQYF. The CDR3, as DNA: TGTGCCAGCAGTGGGGATATGGCGGAGACCCAGTACTTC.

In this sample, this clonotype turned up once. The chain carries TRBV27 and TRBJ1-5; 12 bases are a match to TRBD1. The CDR3 totals 17 residues. Germline V gene data show CDR1 as MNHEY and CDR2 as SMNVEV (reference sequence). J lost 7 bases, V lost 3 bases, and 10 bases had no gene match. The CDR3 region is CASSFWGQGAVRQPQHF. In DNA form, the CDR3 reads TGTGCCAGCAGTTTTTGGGGACAGGGGGCGGTTAGACAGCCCCAGCATTTT.

This clonotype has more than one count but fewer than ten. The chain carries TRBV6-1 and TRBJ2-7; TRBD1 might be the D (7 bases). Deletions cut 1 base from V and 1 base from J, with 11 bases between. Germline CDR1 reads MNHNS; CDR2 reads SASEGT. CDR3 length: 15 residues. The CDR3 reads CASSEGAGGSYEQYF. The DNA of the CDR3 is TGTGCCAGCAGTGAAGGTGCAGGGGGGTCCTACGAGCAGTACTTC.

The CDR3 region has the DNA TGTGCCTGGAGGTCGCTAGCGGGAGTGGGGGAGCAGTACTTC. Translated, it gives CAWRSLAGVGEQYF. The rearrangement uses TRBV30 and TRBJ2-7; 10 bases match TRBD2. The germline V gene has CDR1 GTSNPN and CDR2 SVGIG (reference sequence). This CDR3 is built from 14 residues. After removal of 3 bases from V and 7 bases from J, the junction contained 9 bases not matched to a gene. Together with reference TRBV30 and TRBJ2-7, the CDR3 gives the full variable domain: SQTIHQWPATLVQPVGSPLSLECTVEGTSNPNLYWYRQAAGRGLQLLFYSVGIGQISSEVPQNLSASRPQDRQFILSSKKLLLSDSGFYLCAWRSLAGVGEQYFGPGTRLTVT.

V usage is TRBV20-1 and J usage is TRBJ2-7, with a tentative D call TRBD2 (5 bases). This CDR3 region has 12 residues. Germline V gene sequence: CDR1 DFQATT, CDR2 SNEGSKA (reference sequence). In DNA, the CDR3 is TGCAGCGTCGGTAGCGCAACCTACGAGCAGTACTTC. The encoded protein is CSVGSATYEQYF.

This sequence joins TRBV28 and TRBJ1-6; D not resolved. CDR3 length: 16 residues. V was clipped by 8 bases and J by 7 bases, with 21 bases between them. Germline V gene sequence: CDR1 MDHEN, CDR2 SYDVKM. CDR3 sequence (DNA): TGTGCCAGCTGCGTGGGGAACCGTCTCCACAATTCACCCCTCCACTTT. Translated: CASCVGNRLHNSPLHF.

V and J are TRBV7-8 and TRBJ1-1; possible D gene TRBD1, 5 bases. The length of the CDR3 is 14 residues. V gave up 5 bases and J gave up 6 bases, with 16 bases separating them. Germline assignment: CDR1 SGHVS and CDR2 FQNEAQ. The CDR3 DNA reads TGTGCCAGCAGCGTCCAGGGCCCTTGGGCTGAAGCTTTCTTT. Its translation: CASSVQGPWAEAFF. The variable domain in full, with the rest retrieved from reference TRBV7-8 and TRBJ1-1, is GAGVSQSPRYKVAKRGQDVALRCDPISGHVSLFWYQQALGQGPEFLTYFQNEAQLDKSGLPSDRFFAERPEGSVSTLKIQRTQQEDSAVYLCASSVQGPWAEAFFGQGTRLTVV.

The gene calls are TRBV20-1 and TRBJ2-2, with 7 bases that match TRBD2. V shed 4 bases and J 2 bases; nucleotides not matched to a gene: 7. Germline V gene lookup returns CDR1 DFQATT and CDR2 SNEGSKA (reference sequence). The CDR3 is 15 residues long. CDR3 region: CSAKRAGVNTGELFF. DNA of the CDR3: TGCAGTGCTAAGAGGGCGGGGGTAAACACCGGGGAGCTGTTTTTT.

The rearrangement joins TRBV20-1 to TRBJ1-2; the D gene is possibly TRBD1 (6 bases). V shed 3 bases and J shed 5 bases, with 16 bases lying between them. Germline CDR1 reads DFQATT; CDR2 reads SNEGSKA (reference sequence). This CDR3 spans 14 amino acids. CDR3 sequence reads: CSASGGQIGYGYTF. The CDR3 DNA follows: TGCAGTGCTAGCGGGGGACAAATCGGGTATGGCTACACCTTC.

The J gene is TRBJ2-7, the V gene TRBV6-5; D call uncertain. CDR3 length equals 13 residues. Germline V CDR1 and CDR2: MNHEY, SVGAGI. V lost 0 bases, J lost 4 bases, and 7 bases lay in between. DNA of the CDR3: TGTGCCAGCAGTTACTCGTCTCGGTACGAGCAGTACTTC. It yields the protein CASSYSSRYEQYF.

The chain joins TRBV20-1 to TRBJ2-5; D unresolved. Germline V gene lookup returns CDR1 DFQATT and CDR2 SNEGSKA (reference sequence). This CDR3 has 12 residues. V was shortened by 5 bases and J by 5 bases, with 12 bases between the two germline ends. The DNA of the CDR3 is TGCAGTGCTCGACGGCTAAGCGAGACCCAGTACTTC. Protein product: CSARRLSETQYF.

This clonotype was observed a single time. This sequence joins TRBV20-1 and TRBJ1-1, with D possibly being TRBD1 (5 bases). CDR1 DFQATT and CDR2 SNEGSKA come from the germline V gene (reference sequence). The CDR3 extends over 17 amino acids. V shed 6 bases and J shed 0 bases, with 23 bases lying between them. Written as DNA, the CDR3 is TGCAGTGCGCCCCCCTGGGACGGCCTCGTGATGAACACTGAAGCTTTCTTT. Protein product: CSAPPWDGLVMNTEAFF.

The chain uses TRBV20-1 and TRBJ1-6; TRBD1 matches at 9 bases. V was clipped by 6 bases and J by 9 bases; unmatched bases: 6. In germline, CDR1 is DFQATT, CDR2 SNEGSKA (reference sequence). This CDR3 is built from 13 residues. CDR3 loop: CSAKTGGGSPLHF. The CDR3 bases are TGCAGTGCCAAGACAGGGGGTGGTTCACCCCTCCACTTT.